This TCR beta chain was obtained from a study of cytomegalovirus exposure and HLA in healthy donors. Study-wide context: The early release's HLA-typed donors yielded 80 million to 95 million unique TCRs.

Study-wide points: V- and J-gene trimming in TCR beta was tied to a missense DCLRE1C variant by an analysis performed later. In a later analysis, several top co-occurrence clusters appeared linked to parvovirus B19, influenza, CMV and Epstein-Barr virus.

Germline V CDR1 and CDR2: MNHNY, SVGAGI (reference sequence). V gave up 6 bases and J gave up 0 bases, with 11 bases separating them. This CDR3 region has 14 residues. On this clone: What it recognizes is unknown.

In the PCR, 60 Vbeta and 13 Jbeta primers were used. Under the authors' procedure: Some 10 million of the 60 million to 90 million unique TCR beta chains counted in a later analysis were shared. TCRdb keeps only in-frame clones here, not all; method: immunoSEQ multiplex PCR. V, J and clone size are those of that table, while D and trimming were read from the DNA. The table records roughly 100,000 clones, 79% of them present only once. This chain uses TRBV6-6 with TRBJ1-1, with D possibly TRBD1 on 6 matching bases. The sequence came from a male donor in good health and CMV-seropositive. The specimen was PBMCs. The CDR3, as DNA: TGTGCCAGCAGACTAGGGGACATGAACACTGAAGCTTTCTTT. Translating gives CASRLGDMNTEAFF.